Below, 26 T cell receptor beta chains from the same sample are listed, as sequenced in a study of cytomegalovirus exposure and HLA in healthy donors. The PCR made use of 60 Vbeta and 13 Jbeta primers. Measured with immunoSEQ multiplex PCR; TCRdb has only the in-frame clones, and not every one. The sample has around 170,000 clones; around 79% are singletons. Sequenced sample: PBMCs. These receptors were collected from a woman in her forties in good health and CMV-seronegative.

This CDR3 is CSVDRASTDTQYF. CDR3 nucleotide sequence: TGCAGCGTTGACAGGGCTAGCACAGATACGCAGTATTTT. V gene TRBV29-1 combines with J gene TRBJ2-3; tentatively, D is TRBD1 (5 bases). The CDR3 loop spans 13 amino acids. In germline, CDR1 is SQVTM, CDR2 ANQGSEA. The V end was cut by 3 bases, the J end by 0 bases, with 7 bases between.

The V call is TRBV30, the J call TRBJ2-5, with a weak D call TRBD1 (5 bases). TRBJ2-7 explains the end of the DNA better; the J call may be wrong. CDR1 and CDR2 from the germline V gene are GTSNPN and SVGIG (reference sequence). The CDR3 runs to 12 residues. CDR3 DNA: TGTGCCTGGGGGGCAACGGGCTACGAGCAGTACTTC. It translates to CAWGATGYEQYF.

The chain employs TRBV30 and TRBJ1-1; no reliable D call. Germline values: CDR1 GTSNPN, CDR2 SVGIG (reference sequence). Between the trimmed V and J ends, which lost 2 bases and 8 bases, there was a span of 6 bases. This CDR3 region has 10 residues. The CDR3 region is CAWSPTEAFF. DNA for the CDR3: TGTGCCTGGAGTCCGACAGAAGCTTTCTTT.

This sequence joins TRBV5-4 and TRBJ2-3; weak D call: TRBD2 (6 bases). Germline-derived CDR1 and CDR2 are SGHNT and YYREEE (reference sequence). CDR3 length: 15 amino acids. V was clipped by 4 bases and J by 7 bases, with 19 bases between them. The CDR3 DNA reads as TGTGCCAGCAGCCCTGAGTCGGGGGTGCCCTATACGCAGTATTTT. Amino acid sequence: CASSPESGVPYTQYF.

This clone came up once. The chain combines TRBV29-1 with TRBJ2-3, with 11 bases fitting TRBD2. Germline loops: CDR1 SQVTM, CDR2 ANQGSEA. V lost 4 bases and J lost 4; bases outside the gene matches: 16. This CDR3 region has 18 residues. The CDR3 is CSVGHSGGAGLSPDTQYF. CDR3 nucleotide sequence: TGCAGCGTTGGCCATAGCGGGGGGGCGGGGTTATCTCCAGATACGCAGTATTTT.

J is TRBJ2-3 and V is TRBV19; TRBD1 aligns across 11 bases. V gave up 3 bases and J gave up 5 bases; unmatched junction bases: 7. CDR3 length equals 16 residues. Germline lookup yields CDR1 LNHDA and CDR2 SQIVND (reference sequence). The CDR3 DNA sequence: TGTGCCAGTAGTATGACCCGGGACAGGGGGGGAGATACGCAGTATTTT. This sequence encodes CASSMTRDRGGDTQYF.

The chain links TRBV6-5 to TRBJ1-2; 7 bases map to TRBD1. The CDR3 covers 12 residues. V was pared by 6 bases and J by 10 bases, with 8 bases of the junction left unmatched. Germline CDR1 MNHEY, CDR2 SVGAGI. The CDR3 is CASSVQGKDYTF. The CDR3 DNA follows: TGTGCCAGCAGCGTACAGGGGAAGGACTACACCTTC.

The chain joins TRBV5-4 to TRBJ1-4; D is possibly TRBD1 (5 bases). Trimming stripped 0 bases from V and 8 bases from J, with 17 bases between. Per germline, CDR1 SGHNT and CDR2 YYREEE (reference sequence). This CDR3 has 16 residues. Written as DNA, the CDR3 is TGTGCCAGCAGCTTGGAGCGCGGGACCCTTGACGAAAAACTGTTTTTT. It translates to CASSLERGTLDEKLFF.

The CDR3 sequence is CASSVGNRNNEQFF. The DNA of the CDR3 is TGTGCCAGCAGCGTAGGAAACAGGAACAATGAGCAGTTCTTC. The rearrangement joins TRBV9 to TRBJ2-1; TRBD1 might be the D (5 bases). Germline V gene sequence: CDR1 SGDLS, CDR2 YYNGEE. V lost 0 bases, J lost 5 bases, and 9 bases lay in between. This CDR3 is 14 amino acids long.

For this clone: Other DNA sequences from this sample encode an identical CDR3 as well. V is TRBV5-1 and J is TRBJ2-5, with 14 bases fitting TRBD2. Trimming removed 4 bases from V and 3 bases from J; junction bases left unmatched: 5. Germline V lookup: CDR1 SGHRS, CDR2 YFSETQ. The CDR3 sequence is 16 residues long. The DNA for the CDR3 is TGCGCCAGCAGCCCGGGACTAGCGGGAGAGGAAGAGACCCAGTACTTC. Its translation: CASSPGLAGEEETQYF.

The V call is TRBV9, the J call TRBJ2-5, with TRBD2 as a possible D gene (6 bases). This CDR3 spans 14 amino acids. Between the trimmed V and J ends, which lost 5 bases and 0 bases, there was a span of 11 bases. The germline V gene encodes CDR1 SGDLS and CDR2 YYNGEE. DNA for the CDR3: TGTGCCAGCAGTGGAGGGAGTTACCAAGAGACCCAGTACTTC. This gives the protein CASSGGSYQETQYF.

The genes are TRBV4-2 and TRBJ2-3, with D maybe TRBD1 (5 bases). V dropped 0 bases and J dropped 8 bases, with 12 bases sitting between them. The CDR3 totals 14 residues. CDR1 is LGHNA and CDR2 is YNFKEQ in the germline V gene. CDR3 sequence reads: CASSQDGASGTQYF. The CDR3 DNA reads as TGTGCCAGCAGCCAAGATGGGGCCTCGGGTACGCAGTATTTT.

The chain is built from TRBV5-1 and TRBJ1-2; no reliable D call. The CDR3 has 14 residues. CDR1 SGHRS and CDR2 YFSETQ come from the germline V gene. With 0 bases removed from V and 6 bases from J, the gap between germline ends came to 12 bases. CDR3 in DNA: TGCGCCAGCAGCTTGGACGGGGTCTCGAATGGCTACACCTTC. Translated: CASSLDGVSNGYTF.

The gene calls are TRBV5-6 and TRBJ1-1; perhaps TRBD1 as D (6 bases). CDR3 length equals 13 residues. The germline V and J ends were trimmed by 0 bases and 8 bases, with 11 bases remaining between them. CDR1 SGHDT and CDR2 YYEEEE come from the germline V gene. CDR3 DNA sequence: TGTGCCAGCAGCTTGGCCGGGACACAAGAAGCTTTCTTT. Amino acid sequence: CASSLAGTQEAFF.

The CDR3 sequence is CASTQTGASNQPQHF. In DNA form, the CDR3 reads TGTGCCAGCACCCAAACAGGGGCGAGCAATCAGCCCCAGCATTTT. The chain recombines TRBV28 with TRBJ1-5; 7 bases are a match to TRBD1. CDR1 and CDR2 from the germline V gene are MDHEN and SYDVKM. The V gene end was trimmed by 7 bases and the J gene end by 1 base; junction bases not matched to a gene: 7. This CDR3 has 15 residues.

V is TRBV9 and J is TRBJ2-3; 8 positions match TRBD2. The CDR3 sequence is 14 residues long. With V trimmed by 3 bases and J by 2 bases, 2 bases remained unmatched. Germline V CDR1 and CDR2: SGDLS, YYNGEE. CDR3 in DNA: TGTGCCAGCAGCGCGGGGGGGTACACAGATACGCAGTATTTT. Translating gives CASSAGGYTDTQYF.

DNA for the CDR3: TGTGCCAGCAGCGTTCAGGGTGGAGGAAACACCATATATTTT. Translation gives CASSVQGGGNTIYF. The rearrangement joins TRBV9 to TRBJ1-3; perhaps TRBD1 as D (5 bases). V was clipped by 2 bases and J by 4 bases, with 10 bases between them. The CDR3 is 14 residues long. Germline V gives CDR1 SGDLS, CDR2 YYNGEE.

The chain recombines TRBV7-2 with TRBJ2-3, with 10 bases lining up with TRBD2. With 5 bases clipped from V and 3 bases from J, the junction kept 5 bases outside the gene matches. The CDR3 is made up of 15 amino acids. Per the germline V gene, CDR1 is SGHTA and CDR2 is FQGNSA. CDR3 sequence: CASSTVAGGTDTQYF. The CDR3 nucleotides are TGTGCCAGCAGCACCGTAGCGGGGGGAACAGATACGCAGTATTTT.

In this sample, this clone turned up once. J is TRBJ2-5 and V is TRBV27; D is possibly TRBD1 (5 bases). Germline V gene data show CDR1 as MNHEY and CDR2 as SMNVEV (reference sequence). V shed 3 bases and J shed 2 bases, with 13 bases lying between them. This CDR3 comprises 15 residues. The CDR3 spells CASSFGRAGQETQYF. CDR3 coding DNA: TGTGCCAGCAGTTTTGGTCGGGCAGGGCAAGAGACCCAGTACTTC.

This sequence joins TRBV7-2 and TRBJ2-3, with 9 nucleotides matching TRBD1. The germline V gene encodes CDR1 SGHTA and CDR2 FQGNSA. CDR3 length equals 15 residues. The junction had 4 bases not matched to a gene; V was cut back by 3 bases and J by 3 bases. For the CDR3, the DNA is TGTGCCAGCAGCTTCTCGGGACAGGGAACAGATACGCAGTATTTT. As protein: CASSFSGQGTDTQYF.

This sequence joins TRBV6-6 and TRBJ2-7; D is unresolved. CDR1 is MNHNY and CDR2 is SVGAGI in the germline V gene (reference sequence). The CDR3 loop spans 15 amino acids. The V end was cut by 4 bases, the J end by 2 bases, with 15 bases between. CDR3 DNA: TGTGCCAGCAGTTCGAGTAGACTGCCCCCCTACGAGCAGTACTTC. Residues: CASSSSRLPPYEQYF.

This chain uses TRBV10-3 with TRBJ2-5, with 10 bases identical to TRBD2. The CDR3 sequence is 15 residues long. Germline CDR1 ENHRY, CDR2 SYGVKD. Trimming cost V 3 bases and J 3 bases; bases outside gene matches: 4. In DNA, the CDR3 is TGTGCCATCAGTGACGTACTAGCGGGGAAAGAGACCCAGTACTTC. It encodes CAISDVLAGKETQYF.

J is TRBJ2-3 and V is TRBV13; perhaps TRBD1 as D (5 bases). V shed 5 bases and J shed 3 bases, with 12 bases lying between them. Germline CDR1 is PRHDT and CDR2 is FYEKMQ (reference sequence). CDR3 length equals 14 residues. This CDR3 is CASSLYRQTDTQYF. As DNA, the CDR3 is TGTGCCAGCAGCCTTTACCGACAGACAGATACGCAGTATTTT.

This clone was observed once. One end of the junction does not line up with germline, which may come from a read error. The V call is TRBV15, the J call TRBJ1-2, with D perhaps matching TRBD1 (5 bases). The CDR3 sequence is 16 residues long. CDR1 is LNHNV and CDR2 is YYDKDF in the germline V gene (reference sequence). CDR3 region: CATGRGRTSTNYGYTF. The CDR3 nucleotides read TGTGCCACCGGCAGAGGAAGGACATCTACTAACTATGGCTACACCTTC.

The rearrangement links TRBV18 to TRBJ2-7; TRBD1 is a possible D gene (5 bases). Germline assignment: CDR1 KGHSH and CDR2 LQKENI. The CDR3 is made up of 15 amino acids. Trimming pared 4 bases from V and 2 bases from J, leaving 15 bases between. The CDR3 DNA is TGTGCCAGCTCACAGGGGAACGAAGGACCCTACGAGCAGTACTTC. It translates to CASSQGNEGPYEQYF.

The chain uses TRBV18 and TRBJ2-7; 7 bases fit TRBD1. With V trimmed by 6 bases and J by 0 bases, 8 bases remained unmatched. This CDR3 spans 15 amino acids. Germline V gene lookup returns CDR1 KGHSH and CDR2 LQKENI. The CDR3 reads CASSSTGTVSYEQYF. As DNA, the CDR3 is TGTGCCAGCTCCTCTACCGGGACAGTCTCCTACGAGCAGTACTTC.